Included here is one T cell receptor beta chain sequence, with context. The germline CDR1 and CDR2 sequences are SGHNT and YYREEE (reference sequence). V shed 3 bases and J 6 bases; nucleotides not matched to a gene: 11. The CDR3 runs to 16 residues. Among Cohort 3 donors, those recovered had two negative PCRs, clearance, or symptom resolution. The source of the sample is a study of blood T cell repertoires in COVID-19. Overall study: From T cells, B-cell-depleted T cells, or PBMCs came the material, which was cDNA or gDNA.

Original methodology: From reference gene primer amplification, estimates of nucleated cell counts were derived. TCRdb's table, derived via immunoSEQ multiplex PCR, lists solely in-frame clones and lacks some. The V and J calls and clone size are taken from that table; D and trimming were inferred from the DNA. The sample gives around 300,000 clones, about 85% of which show up once; 2% to 3% is in the top ten. The source material was PBMCs or T cells enriched from blood (not recorded which). This receptor was identified in a woman aged 45 to 65 who had recovered from COVID-19. The rearrangement links TRBV5-4 to TRBJ2-2, with TRBD2 matching over 7 bases. The CDR3 DNA is TGTGCCAGCAGCTACCCCGGGACTATGCTAGCCGGGGAGCTGTTTTTT. Translated, it gives CASSYPGTMLAGELFF.